The clone carrying this T cell receptor beta chain was recorded many times. TCRdb analysed the RT-PCR reads with MiXCR anew, one entry per CDR3 protein. Of approximately 170,000 distinct CDR3 sequences in the sample, roughly 22% were seen once. This specimen comes from a study of patients and donors after allogeneic stem cell transplantation. CDR3 length equals 14 residues. Germline V CDR1 and CDR2: DFQATT, SNEGSKA (reference sequence). V lost 0 bases and J lost 4, with 12 bases in between. The sequenced material came from blood, either unsorted or a sorted T cell fraction (not recorded which). The chain carries TRBV20-1 and TRBJ1-1; unclear D gene. The sequence was collected from a human donor who was either an allogeneic HSCT recipient or a stem cell or donor lymphocyte infusion donor (not recorded which). It is not recorded whose cells these are; they may come from a transplant donor. The CDR3 DNA reads as TGCAGTGCTAGAGATCCAGGAGGCGCCACTGAAGCTTTCTTT. It yields the protein CSARDPGGATEAFF.